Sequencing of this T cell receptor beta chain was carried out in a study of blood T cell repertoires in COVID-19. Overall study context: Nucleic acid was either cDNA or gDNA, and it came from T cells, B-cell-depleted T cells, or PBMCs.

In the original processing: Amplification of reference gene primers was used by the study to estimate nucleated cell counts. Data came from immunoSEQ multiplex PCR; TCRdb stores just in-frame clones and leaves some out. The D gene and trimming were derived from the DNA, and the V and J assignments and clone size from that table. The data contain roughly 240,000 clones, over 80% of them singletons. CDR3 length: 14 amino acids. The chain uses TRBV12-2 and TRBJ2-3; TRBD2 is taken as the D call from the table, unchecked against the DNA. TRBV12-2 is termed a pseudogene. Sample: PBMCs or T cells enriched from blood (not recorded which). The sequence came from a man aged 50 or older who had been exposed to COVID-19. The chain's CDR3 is CGVSVAVSTDTQYF. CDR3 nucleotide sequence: TGCGGGGTGTCTGTAGCGGTGAGCACAGATACGCAGTATTTT.